This note documents a single TCR beta chain sequence. In the same sample, other DNA sequences code for this CDR3. The sample comes from a study of blood T cell repertoires in COVID-19. About the study: Acute-phase and convalescent COVID-19 samples originated in the United States, Italy and Spain. Sources were T cells, B-cell-depleted T cells, or PBMCs; the material itself was cDNA or gDNA.

From germline, CDR1 is KGHSH and CDR2 LQKENI. The CDR3 has 13 amino acids. V lost 3 bases, J lost 4 bases, and 9 bases lay in between. TCRdb keeps only in-frame clones here, not all; method: immunoSEQ multiplex PCR. The profile covers almost 400,000 clones, with roughly 90% appearing a single time and over 0.9% taken by the ten largest. The clonotype was recovered from a woman in her thirties with acute COVID-19. Material: PBMCs or T cells enriched from blood (not recorded which). V and J are TRBV18 and TRBJ1-1; weak D call: TRBD1 (6 bases). DNA for the CDR3: TGTGCCAGCTCACCTCAGGGGTTCACTGAAGCTTTCTTT. Translating it yields CASSPQGFTEAFF.